This T cell receptor beta chain was recorded in a study of blood T cell repertoires in COVID-19. On the study more broadly: T cells, B-cell-depleted T cells, or PBMCs supplied cDNA or gDNA.

The V segment lost 2 bases and the J segment 6 bases; nucleotides outside the gene matches: 8. This CDR3 spans 16 amino acids. Germline values: CDR1 MGHRA, CDR2 YSYEKL. The table came from immunoSEQ multiplex PCR; TCRdb's copy has only in-frame clones and leaves some out. The data contain roughly 140,000 clones, about 86% of them singletons. The receptor's source is a human donor in a cohort sampled during active COVID-19. Sequencing was performed on peripheral blood. V and J are TRBV4-1 and TRBJ1-5, with TRBD1 matching 9 bases. In nucleotides, the CDR3 is TGCGCCAGCAGCCAACGCACAGGGGGCGCGGCTCAGCCCCAGCATTTT. This sequence encodes CASSQRTGGAAQPQHF.